Described below is a single T cell receptor beta chain sequence and its context. The data derive from a study of blood T cell repertoires in COVID-19. Study context: Specimens from acute and convalescent COVID-19 originated in the United States, Italy and Spain. T cells, B-cell-depleted T cells, or PBMCs provided the cDNA or gDNA that served as material.

A Seattle source enrolled patients during active infection and followed them longitudinally. Generated by immunoSEQ multiplex PCR, the TCRdb table keeps only in-frame clones and is missing some. This table holds tens of thousands of clones, 76% found once. The CDR3 covers 10 residues. With 3 bases removed from V and 8 bases from J, the gap between germline ends came to 7 bases. Germline V gene data show CDR1 as DFQATT and CDR2 as SNEGSKA (reference sequence). The rearrangement links TRBV20-1 to TRBJ1-2; D not certain. The sequence was obtained from a man aged 60-69 years with COVID-19, enrolled during active disease. The sequenced sample was peripheral blood. The CDR3 nucleotides read TGCAGTGCTAGTAATCTGGGCTACACCTTC. The encoded protein is CSASNLGYTF.